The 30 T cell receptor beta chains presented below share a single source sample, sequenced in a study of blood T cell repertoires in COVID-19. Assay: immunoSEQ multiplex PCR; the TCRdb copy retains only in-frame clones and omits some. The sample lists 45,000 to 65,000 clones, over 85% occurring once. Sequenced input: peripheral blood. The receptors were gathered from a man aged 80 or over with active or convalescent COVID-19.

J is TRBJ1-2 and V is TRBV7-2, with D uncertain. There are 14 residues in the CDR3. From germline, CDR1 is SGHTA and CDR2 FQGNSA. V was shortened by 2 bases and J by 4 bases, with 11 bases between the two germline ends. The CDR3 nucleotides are TGTGCCAGCAGCTTACGCCAGGAAGTCTATGGCTACACCTTC. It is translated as CASSLRQEVYGYTF.

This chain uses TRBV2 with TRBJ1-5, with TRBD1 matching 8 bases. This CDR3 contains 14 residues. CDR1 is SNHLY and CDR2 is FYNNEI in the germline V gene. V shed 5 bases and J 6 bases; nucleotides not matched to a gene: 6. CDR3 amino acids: CASSTDRGPQPQHF. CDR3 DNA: TGTGCCAGCAGTACAGACAGGGGACCTCAGCCCCAGCATTTT.

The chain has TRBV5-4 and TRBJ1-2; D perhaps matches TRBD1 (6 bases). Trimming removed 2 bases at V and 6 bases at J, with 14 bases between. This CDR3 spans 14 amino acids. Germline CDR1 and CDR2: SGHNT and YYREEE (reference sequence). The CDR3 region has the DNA TGTGCCAGCAGCTTAACACAGGGCCCCCATGGCTACACCTTC. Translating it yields CASSLTQGPHGYTF.

CDR3 sequence (DNA): TGTGCCAGCAGCCCAAGACTGGGACTAGCGGTGGGAGATACGCAGTATTTT. As protein: CASSPRLGLAVGDTQYF. This rearrangement joins TRBV9 to TRBJ2-3; 11 positions match TRBD2. Germline V gives CDR1 SGDLS, CDR2 YYNGEE. V trimming: 4 bases; J trimming: 5 bases; junction bases outside the gene matches: 12. CDR3 length: 17 amino acids.

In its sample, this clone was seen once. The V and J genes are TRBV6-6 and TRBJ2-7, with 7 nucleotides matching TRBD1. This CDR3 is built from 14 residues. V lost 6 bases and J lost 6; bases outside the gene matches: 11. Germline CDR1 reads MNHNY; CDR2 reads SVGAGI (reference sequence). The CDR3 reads CASSSGTVVGEQYF. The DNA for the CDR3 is TGTGCCAGCAGCTCCGGGACAGTTGTGGGCGAGCAGTACTTC.

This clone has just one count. The CDR3 nucleotides read TGTGCCACCAGGATTAAACTAGCGGTGAGCTCCTACAATGAGCAGTTCTTC. Amino acid sequence: CATRIKLAVSSYNEQFF. The rearrangement uses TRBV15 and TRBJ2-1; 8 nucleotides line up with TRBD2. Germline values: CDR1 LNHNV, CDR2 YYDKDF (reference sequence). The CDR3 consists of 17 residues. Trimming cost V 6 bases and J 0 bases; bases outside gene matches: 10.

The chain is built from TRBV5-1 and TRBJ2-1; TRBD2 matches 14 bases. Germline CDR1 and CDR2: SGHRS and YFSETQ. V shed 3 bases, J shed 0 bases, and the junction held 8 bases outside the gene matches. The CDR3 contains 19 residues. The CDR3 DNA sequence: TGCGCCAGCAGCTCGTCTGGACTAGCGGGAGGAAGCTCCTACAATGAGCAGTTCTTC. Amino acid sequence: CASSSSGLAGGSSYNEQFF.

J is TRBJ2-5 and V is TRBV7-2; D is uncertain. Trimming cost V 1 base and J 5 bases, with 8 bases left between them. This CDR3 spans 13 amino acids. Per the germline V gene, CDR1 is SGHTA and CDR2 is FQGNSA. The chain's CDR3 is CASSLGWLETQYF. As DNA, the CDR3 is TGTGCCAGCAGCTTAGGCTGGCTGGAGACCCAGTACTTC.

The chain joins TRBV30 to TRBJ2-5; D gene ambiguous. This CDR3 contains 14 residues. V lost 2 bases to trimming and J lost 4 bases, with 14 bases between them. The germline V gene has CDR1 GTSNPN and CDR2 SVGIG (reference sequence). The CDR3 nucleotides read TGTGCCTGGAGTCCGACTGTAGAAGCAGAGACCCAGTACTTC. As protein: CAWSPTVEAETQYF. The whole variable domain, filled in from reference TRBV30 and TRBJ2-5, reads SQTIHQWPATLVQPVGSPLSLECTVEGTSNPNLYWYRQAAGRGLQLLFYSVGIGQISSEVPQNLSASRPQDRQFILSSKKLLLSDSGFYLCAWSPTVEAETQYFGPGTRLLVL.

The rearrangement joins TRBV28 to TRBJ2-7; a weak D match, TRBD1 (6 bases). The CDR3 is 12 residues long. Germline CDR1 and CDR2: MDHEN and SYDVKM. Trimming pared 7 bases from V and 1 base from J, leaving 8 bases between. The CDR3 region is CASIGQSYEQYF. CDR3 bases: TGTGCCAGCATCGGACAGTCCTACGAGCAGTACTTC.

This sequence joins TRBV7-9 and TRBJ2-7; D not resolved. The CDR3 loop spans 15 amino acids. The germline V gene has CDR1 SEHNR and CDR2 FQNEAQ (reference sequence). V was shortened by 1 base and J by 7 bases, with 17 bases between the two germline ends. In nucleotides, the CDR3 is TGTGCCAGCAGCTTAGGTGGTCCGCGGAGCTTTGAGCAGTACTTC. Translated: CASSLGGPRSFEQYF. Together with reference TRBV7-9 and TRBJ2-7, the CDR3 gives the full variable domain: DTGVSQNPRHKITKRGQNVTFRCDPISEHNRLYWYRQTLGQGPEFLTYFQNEAQLEKSRLLSDRFSAERPKGSFSTLEIQRTEQGDSAMYLCASSLGGPRSFEQYFGPGTRLTVT.

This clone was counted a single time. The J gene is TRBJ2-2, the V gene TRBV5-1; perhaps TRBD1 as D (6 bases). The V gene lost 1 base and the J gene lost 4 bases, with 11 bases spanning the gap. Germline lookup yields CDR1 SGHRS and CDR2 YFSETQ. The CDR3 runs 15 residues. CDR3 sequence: CASSLSLGGTGELFF. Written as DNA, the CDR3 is TGCGCCAGCAGCTTGTCATTAGGGGGCACCGGGGAGCTGTTTTTT.

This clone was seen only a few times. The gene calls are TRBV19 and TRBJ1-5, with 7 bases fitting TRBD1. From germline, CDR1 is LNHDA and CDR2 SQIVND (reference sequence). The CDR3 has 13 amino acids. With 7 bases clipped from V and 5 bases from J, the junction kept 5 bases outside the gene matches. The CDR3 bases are TGTGCCAGTACCGGGACAGCGGATCAGCCCCAGCATTTT. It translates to CASTGTADQPQHF.

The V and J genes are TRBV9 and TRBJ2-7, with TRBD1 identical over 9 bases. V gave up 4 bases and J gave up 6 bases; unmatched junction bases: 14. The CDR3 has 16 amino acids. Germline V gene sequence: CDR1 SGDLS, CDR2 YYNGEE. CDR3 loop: CASSTGTGQSLLEQYF. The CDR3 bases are TGTGCCAGCAGCACTGGGACAGGGCAGTCACTTCTCGAGCAGTACTTC.

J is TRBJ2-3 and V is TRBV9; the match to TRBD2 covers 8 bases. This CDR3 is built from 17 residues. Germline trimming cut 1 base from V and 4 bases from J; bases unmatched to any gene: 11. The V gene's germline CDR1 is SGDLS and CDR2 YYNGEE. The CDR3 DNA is TGTGCCAGCAGCGTACTCTCCGGGCGGGGGGTACCAGATACGCAGTATTTT. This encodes CASSVLSGRGVPDTQYF.

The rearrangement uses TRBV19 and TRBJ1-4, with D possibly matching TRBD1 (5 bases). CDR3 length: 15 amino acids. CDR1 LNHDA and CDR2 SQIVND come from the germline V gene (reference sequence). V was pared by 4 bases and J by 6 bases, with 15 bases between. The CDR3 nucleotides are TGTGCCAGTAGTACGCCTCGTAGGGGTGATGAAAAACTGTTTTTT. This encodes CASSTPRRGDEKLFF.

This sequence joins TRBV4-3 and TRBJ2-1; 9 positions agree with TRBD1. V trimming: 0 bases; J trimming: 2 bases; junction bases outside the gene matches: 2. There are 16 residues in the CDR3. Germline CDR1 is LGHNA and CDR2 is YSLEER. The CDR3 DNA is TGCGCCAGCAGCCAAGAACAGGGGGCCACCTACAATGAGCAGTTCTTC. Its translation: CASSQEQGATYNEQFF.

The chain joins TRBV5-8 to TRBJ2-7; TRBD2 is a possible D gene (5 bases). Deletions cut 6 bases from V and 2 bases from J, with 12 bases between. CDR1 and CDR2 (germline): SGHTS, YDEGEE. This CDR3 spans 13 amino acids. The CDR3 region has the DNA TGTGCCAGCACTGTACCCGGGGCCTACGAGCAGTACTTC. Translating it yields CASTVPGAYEQYF.

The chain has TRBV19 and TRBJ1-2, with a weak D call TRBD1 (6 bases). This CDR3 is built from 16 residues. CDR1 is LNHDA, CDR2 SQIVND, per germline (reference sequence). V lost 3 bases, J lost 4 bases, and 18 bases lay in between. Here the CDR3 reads CASSMRDTSPFYGYTF. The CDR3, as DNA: TGTGCCAGTAGTATGAGGGACACGTCCCCCTTCTATGGCTACACCTTC.

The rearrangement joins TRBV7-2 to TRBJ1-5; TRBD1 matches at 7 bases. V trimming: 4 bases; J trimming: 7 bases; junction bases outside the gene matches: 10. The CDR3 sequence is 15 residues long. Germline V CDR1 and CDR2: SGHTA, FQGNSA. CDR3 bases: TGTGCCAGCAGCTCCATGACAGGGCAGGGGCAGCCCCAGCATTTT. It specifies CASSSMTGQGQPQHF.

CDR3 DNA: TGTGCCACGACGACAGCGTACCAAGAGACCCAGTACTTC. Its translation: CATTTAYQETQYF. The chain employs TRBV10-3 and TRBJ2-5; possibly TRBD1 for D (5 bases). The CDR3 is 13 amino acids. V was pared by 10 bases and J by 0 bases, with 12 bases between. CDR1 is ENHRY and CDR2 is SYGVKD in the germline V gene.

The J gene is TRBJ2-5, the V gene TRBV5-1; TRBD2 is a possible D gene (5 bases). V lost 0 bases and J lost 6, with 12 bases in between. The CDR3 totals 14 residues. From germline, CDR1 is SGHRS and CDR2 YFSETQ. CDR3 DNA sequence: TGCGCCAGCAGCTTGGCCTCGGGGATGAAGACCCAGTACTTC. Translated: CASSLASGMKTQYF. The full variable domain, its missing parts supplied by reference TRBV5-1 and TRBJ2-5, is KAGVTQTPRYLIKTRGQQVTLSCSPISGHRSVSWYQQTPGQGLQFLFEYFSETQRNKGNFPGRFSGRQFSNSRSEMNVSTLELGDSALYLCASSLASGMKTQYFGPGTRLLVL.

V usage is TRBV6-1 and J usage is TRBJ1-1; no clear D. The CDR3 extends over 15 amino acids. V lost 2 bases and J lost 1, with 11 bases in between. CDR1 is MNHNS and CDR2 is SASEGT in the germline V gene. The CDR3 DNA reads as TGTGCCAGCAGTGAAAACCGGCGGGGGAACACTGAAGCTTTCTTT. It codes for CASSENRRGNTEAFF.

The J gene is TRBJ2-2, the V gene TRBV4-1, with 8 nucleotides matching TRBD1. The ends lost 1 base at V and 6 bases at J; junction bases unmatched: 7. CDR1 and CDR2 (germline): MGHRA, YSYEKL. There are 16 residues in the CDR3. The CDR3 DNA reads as TGCGCCAGCAGCCAAGTCGTGAACAGGGGGTCCGGGGAGCTGTTTTTT. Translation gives CASSQVVNRGSGELFF.

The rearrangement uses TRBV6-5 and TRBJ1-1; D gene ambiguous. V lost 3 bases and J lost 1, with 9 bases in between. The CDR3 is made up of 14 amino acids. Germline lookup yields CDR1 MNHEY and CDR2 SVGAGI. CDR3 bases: TGTGCCAGCAGTTATGAAGCCAAGAACACTGAAGCTTTCTTT. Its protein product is CASSYEAKNTEAFF.

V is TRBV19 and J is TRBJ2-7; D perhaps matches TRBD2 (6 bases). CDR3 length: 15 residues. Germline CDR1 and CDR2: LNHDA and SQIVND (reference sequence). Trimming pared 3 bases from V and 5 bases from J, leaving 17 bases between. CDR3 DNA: TGTGCCAGTAGTATCTACCTCCAGGGAGGACACGAGCAGTACTTC. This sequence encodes CASSIYLQGGHEQYF.

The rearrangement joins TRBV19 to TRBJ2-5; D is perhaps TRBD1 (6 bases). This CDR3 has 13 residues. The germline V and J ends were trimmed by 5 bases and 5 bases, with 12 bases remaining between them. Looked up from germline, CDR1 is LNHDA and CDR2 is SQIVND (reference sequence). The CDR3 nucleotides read TGTGCCAGTAGTGACCAGAGGGGGGAGACCCAGTACTTC. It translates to CASSDQRGETQYF.

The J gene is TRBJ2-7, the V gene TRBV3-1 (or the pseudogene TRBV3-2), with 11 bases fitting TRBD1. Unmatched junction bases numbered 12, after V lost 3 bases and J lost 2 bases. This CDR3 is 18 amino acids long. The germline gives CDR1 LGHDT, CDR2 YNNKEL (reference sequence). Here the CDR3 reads CASSHGTGGVALPYEQYF. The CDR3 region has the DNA TGTGCCAGCAGCCATGGGACAGGGGGAGTTGCCCTCCCCTACGAGCAGTACTTC.

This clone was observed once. This CDR3 is CASSFTENTEAFF. The CDR3 coding sequence is TGCGCCAGCAGCTTTACAGAAAACACTGAAGCTTTCTTT. The genes are TRBV5-1 and TRBJ1-1; D unresolved. The CDR3 sequence is 13 residues long. Germline loops: CDR1 SGHRS, CDR2 YFSETQ. V was trimmed by 2 bases and J by 2 bases, leaving 7 bases between them.

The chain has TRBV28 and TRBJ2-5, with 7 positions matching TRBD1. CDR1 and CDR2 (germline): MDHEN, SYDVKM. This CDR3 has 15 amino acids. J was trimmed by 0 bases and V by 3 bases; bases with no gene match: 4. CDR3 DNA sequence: TGTGCCAGCAGTTTTGAGGGGGCTTACCAAGAGACCCAGTACTTC. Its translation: CASSFEGAYQETQYF. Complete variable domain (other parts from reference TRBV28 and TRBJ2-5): DVKVTQSSRYLVKRTGEKVFLECVQDMDHENMFWYRQDPGLGLRLIYFSYDVKMKEKGDIPEGYSVSREKKERFSLILESASTNQTSMYLCASSFEGAYQETQYFGPGTRLLVL.